This T cell receptor beta chain came from a study of regulatory T cells in long-lasting Graves disease. Study findings and constraints: Compared with new cases, persistent Graves' patients showed reduced TCR diversity.

Building of the TCR beta libraries involved iRepertoire HTBI primers and Arm-PCR of CDR3 regions. TCRdb re-analysed the multiplex PCR reads in MiXCR, keeping a single row per CDR3 protein. The data contain around 360,000 distinct CDR3 sequences, around 15% of them singletons. On this clonotype itself: The antigen remains unidentified.

As to time point: newly diagnosed GD, antithyroid drugs for less than 3 months. PBMC RNA was the source of the TCR library. Separately, the same data were catalogued under a study of T cells in Graves' hyperthyroidism and ophthalmopathy.

This sample comprised peripheral blood mononuclear cells (PBMCs), obtained at new diagnosis, from a patient treated with antithyroid drugs. The TCR sequence derives from a woman aged 18 to 35 with Graves disease.

CDR3 loop: CASSEGLVSPLHF. The CDR3 nucleotides read TGCGCCAGCAGTGAGGGGTTGGTTTCACCCCTCCACTTT. This chain connects TRBV10-1 to TRBJ1-6; D not resolved. Between the trimmed V and J ends, which lost 2 bases and 9 bases, there was a span of 8 bases. Germline values: CDR1 WNHNN, CDR2 SYGVQD (reference sequence). CDR3 length: 13 amino acids.